The 25 T cell receptor beta chains below were found in one sample sequenced in a study of CD8 T cells in ankylosing spondylitis. Study results and caveats: A motif of eight highly homologous TCR beta variants was seen as apparently characteristic of ankylosing spondylitis blood.

The antigens of these receptors remain unknown. Using its own MiXCR run on the 5' RACE reads, TCRdb lists one record per CDR3 protein. The repertoire holds 200,000 to 250,000 distinct CDR3 sequences, roughly 18% seen once, with approximately 46% in the top ten. The sequenced sample was blood, either unsorted or a sorted T cell fraction (not recorded which). Receptors were obtained from a male donor with ankylosing spondylitis.

The chain recombines TRBV27 with TRBJ2-1, with 9 bases fitting TRBD2. The CDR3 sequence is 15 residues long. Germline V gene lookup returns CDR1 MNHEY and CDR2 SMNVEV (reference sequence). The junction had 3 bases not matched to a gene; V was cut back by 2 bases and J by 4 bases. The CDR3: CASSLAGGGYNEQFF. CDR3 in DNA: TGTGCCAGCAGTTTAGCGGGAGGGGGGTACAATGAGCAGTTCTTC.

The chain couples TRBV2 to TRBJ1-6, with D perhaps TRBD1 (6 bases). This CDR3 is built from 15 residues. Deletions cut 7 bases from V and 7 bases from J, with 17 bases between. Per the germline V gene, CDR1 is SNHLY and CDR2 is FYNNEI. As DNA, the CDR3 is TGTGCCAGCAATCCCGGGGGCGCAGGGAATTCACCCCTCCACTTT. This sequence encodes CASNPGGAGNSPLHF.

The V gene is TRBV29-1, the J gene TRBJ2-3; 7 bases align to TRBD2. The junction had 9 bases not matched to a gene; V was cut back by 3 bases and J by 3 bases. Germline assignment: CDR1 SQVTM and CDR2 ANQGSEA. The CDR3 is 15 amino acids. CDR3 bases: TGCAGCGTTGAGATGGCGGGAGATTATACAGATACGCAGTATTTT. Translation: CSVEMAGDYTDTQYF.

This clonotype has at least ten counts. The chain recombines TRBV6-1 with TRBJ2-1; the D gene is possibly TRBD2 (6 bases). Trimming removed 5 bases from V and 6 bases from J, with 17 bases in between. The CDR3 contains 15 residues. Per the germline V gene, CDR1 is MNHNS and CDR2 is SASEGT. CDR3 nucleotides: TGTGCCAGCAGTCCGCGGGACGGAGAGGGCAATGAGCAGTTCTTC. It codes for CASSPRDGEGNEQFF.

This clonotype was seen more than once but under ten times. The chain combines TRBV29-1 with TRBJ1-2; tentative D call: TRBD1 (5 bases). The germline V and J ends were trimmed by 3 bases and 2 bases, with 19 bases remaining between them. This CDR3 is built from 16 residues. Germline V gene data show CDR1 as SQVTM and CDR2 as ANQGSEA. The CDR3 DNA reads as TGCAGCGTTGAGACCAGGGTCTCGACTAGCAACTATGGCTACACCTTC. Its protein is CSVETRVSTSNYGYTF.

This clonotype has just a few counts. The V call is TRBV7-8, the J call TRBJ2-1, with D uncertain. There are 14 residues in the CDR3. The V end was cut by 3 bases, the J end by 7 bases, with 13 bases between. Germline V gene lookup returns CDR1 SGHVS and CDR2 FQNEAQ. The CDR3 DNA follows: TGTGCCAGCAGCTTCTCCGGGTCAAATAATGAGCAGTTCTTC. As protein: CASSFSGSNNEQFF.

This clonotype was recorded a few times. J is TRBJ1-2 and V is TRBV11-2, with TRBD1 matching over 7 bases. The CDR3 length is 15 residues. V dropped 2 bases and J dropped 6; count of bases not matched to a gene: 9. CDR1 and CDR2 (germline): SGHAT, FQNNGV. CDR3 sequence (DNA): TGTGCCAGCAGCTTAAGGGGGCAGGCTGTCGATGGCTACACCTTC. It yields the protein CASSLRGQAVDGYTF.

This clonotype was seen only a few times. The rearrangement links TRBV29-1 to TRBJ2-7, with 10 bases lining up with TRBD1. CDR3 length equals 14 residues. Germline V lookup: CDR1 SQVTM, CDR2 ANQGSEA. The trim removed 5 bases at V and 1 base at J, leaving 5 bases unmatched. The CDR3 DNA is TGCAGCGTTACGACAGGGGGCGCATCCTACGAGCAGTACTTC. Amino acid sequence: CSVTTGGASYEQYF.

This clonotype has a handful of counts. CDR3 protein: CASSQSPGFPTPQHF. Written as DNA, the CDR3 is TGCGCCAGCAGCCAATCCCCAGGGTTCCCCACCCCCCAGCATTTT. The J gene is TRBJ1-5, the V gene TRBV4-1; D might be TRBD1 (5 bases). V lost 2 bases and J lost 10, with 18 bases in between. From germline, CDR1 is MGHRA and CDR2 YSYEKL. This CDR3 spans 15 amino acids.

CDR3 sequence: CASSLNQESGLTGEQFF. The DNA for the CDR3 is TGTGCCAGCAGCTTAAACCAAGAGTCCGGACTCACCGGTGAGCAGTTCTTC. This chain links TRBV7-3 with TRBJ2-1; TRBD2 is a possible D gene (5 bases). The germline gives CDR1 SGHTA, CDR2 FQGTGA. This CDR3 is built from 17 residues. The V and J ends lost 1 base and 9 bases respectively, with 22 bases between them.

The CDR3 sequence is CASSWDTDTGELFF. DNA of the CDR3: TGTGCCAGCAGCTGGGACACGGACACCGGGGAGCTGTTTTTT. The chain combines TRBV25-1 with TRBJ2-2; the D gene is possibly TRBD1 (6 bases). The CDR3 spans 14 residues. The germline V and J ends were trimmed by 6 bases and 3 bases, with 11 bases remaining between them. CDR1 and CDR2 (germline): MGHDK, SYGVNS.

V gene TRBV28 combines with J gene TRBJ1-2; 7 positions agree with TRBD1. This CDR3 comprises 14 residues. Germline V gene lookup returns CDR1 MDHEN and CDR2 SYDVKM. The ends lost 5 bases at V and 4 bases at J; junction bases unmatched: 7. The CDR3 coding sequence is TGTGCCAGCAGTATTCACCGGGACAGCTATGGCTACACCTTC. This gives the protein CASSIHRDSYGYTF.

There are a few counts of this clonotype. V gene TRBV15 combines with J gene TRBJ2-1; 11 nucleotides align to TRBD2. Losses at the gene ends were 0 bases for V and 7 bases for J; bases not matched to a gene: 11. The CDR3 runs to 18 residues. The germline V gene has CDR1 LNHNV and CDR2 YYDKDF (reference sequence). The CDR3 DNA reads TGTGCCACCAGCAGAGATCTCCCGGGACTAGCGGAGGGAAATGAGCAGTTCTTC. Encoded protein: CATSRDLPGLAEGNEQFF.

The chain uses TRBV11-1 and TRBJ2-5, with 10 bases identical to TRBD2. Trimming took 1 base from V and 7 from J; bases not matched to a gene: 15. The CDR3 spans 18 residues. Germline V gene sequence: CDR1 SGHAT, CDR2 FQDESV (reference sequence). DNA of the CDR3: TGTGCCAGCAGCTTAGGCGGACTAGCGGTAACCCCTCAGGTGACCCAGTACTTC. It yields the protein CASSLGGLAVTPQVTQYF.

The chain links TRBV5-1 to TRBJ1-2; TRBD1 is a possible D gene (6 bases). The ends were cut back, 0 bases at V and 4 bases at J, with 16 bases in the middle. The CDR3 sequence is 16 residues long. In germline, CDR1 is SGHRS, CDR2 YFSETQ. CDR3: CASSLGQVIPTYGYTF. In DNA form, the CDR3 reads TGCGCCAGCAGCTTGGGACAGGTGATCCCTACCTATGGCTACACCTTC.

This clonotype was detected a few times. V gene TRBV7-9 combines with J gene TRBJ1-2; no reliable D call. The germline CDR1 and CDR2 sequences are SEHNR and FQNEAQ (reference sequence). The CDR3 extends over 14 amino acids. Between the trimmed V and J ends, which lost 1 base and 3 bases, there was a span of 9 bases. CDR3 nucleotide sequence: TGTGCCAGCAGCTTAGGGGTCATACACTATGGCTACACCTTC. Amino acid sequence: CASSLGVIHYGYTF. Based on the CDR3 plus reference TRBV7-9 and TRBJ1-2, the full variable domain is DTGVSQNPRHKITKRGQNVTFRCDPISEHNRLYWYRQTLGQGPEFLTYFQNEAQLEKSRLLSDRFSAERPKGSFSTLEIQRTEQGDSAMYLCASSLGVIHYGYTFGSGTRLTVV.

The gene calls are TRBV7-9 and TRBJ2-1; TRBD2 matches 8 bases. The CDR3 loop spans 15 amino acids. Per germline, CDR1 SEHNR and CDR2 FQNEAQ (reference sequence). Losses at the gene ends were 1 base for V and 10 bases for J; bases not matched to a gene: 9. In nucleotides, the CDR3 is TGTGCCAGCAGCTTAGTTTCTGCGGGAGGCGCCGAGCAGTTCTTC. It yields the protein CASSLVSAGGAEQFF.

This clonotype was detected only a few times. This rearrangement joins TRBV2 to TRBJ2-3; no firm D call. Deletions cut 6 bases from V and 2 bases from J, with 6 bases between. There are 12 residues in the CDR3. CDR1 and CDR2 (germline): SNHLY, FYNNEI. This CDR3 reads CASRPFTDTQYF. The CDR3 DNA is TGTGCCAGCAGACCTTTCACAGATACGCAGTATTTT.

In its sample, this clonotype was seen many times. The CDR3 DNA sequence: TGTGCCAGCAGCTTGGGAGGACTAGCGGCTACAGATACGCAGTATTTT. It is translated as CASSLGGLAATDTQYF. The V gene is TRBV5-6, the J gene TRBJ2-3; 10 bases are a match to TRBD2. Unmatched junction bases numbered 4, after V lost 0 bases and J lost 3 bases. This CDR3 region has 16 residues. Germline lookup yields CDR1 SGHDT and CDR2 YYEEEE.

The rearrangement links TRBV7-9 to TRBJ2-1; 7 nucleotides agree with TRBD2. CDR1 SEHNR and CDR2 FQNEAQ come from the germline V gene (reference sequence). V shed 5 bases and J 4 bases; nucleotides not matched to a gene: 11. The CDR3 has 16 residues. CDR3 nucleotides: TGTGCCAGCAGCCCTCTCCGAACTAGCGCTTACAATGAGCAGTTCTTC. Its translation is CASSPLRTSAYNEQFF. Variable domain in full (rest from reference TRBV7-9 and TRBJ2-1): DTGVSQNPRHKITKRGQNVTFRCDPISEHNRLYWYRQTLGQGPEFLTYFQNEAQLEKSRLLSDRFSAERPKGSFSTLEIQRTEQGDSAMYLCASSPLRTSAYNEQFFGPGTRLTVL.

V gene TRBV21-1 combines with J gene TRBJ1-3. TRBV21-1 is classified as a pseudogene. The CDR3 sequence is 13 residues long. This chain's CDR3 is CALSGQRGNTIYF. In nucleotides, the CDR3 is TGTGCCCTTAGTGGACAGCGGGGAAACACCATATATTTT.

The chain joins TRBV30 to TRBJ1-2; the D is unclear. The V gene's germline CDR1 is GTSNPN and CDR2 SVGIG (reference sequence). This CDR3 has 14 residues. V was clipped by 1 base and J by 4 bases, with 13 bases between them. DNA of the CDR3: TGTGCCTGGAGTGGCGGCGACATCTTCTATGGCTACACCTTC. Translated: CAWSGGDIFYGYTF. The variable domain in full, completed from reference TRBV30 and TRBJ1-2, reads SQTIHQWPATLVQPVGSPLSLECTVEGTSNPNLYWYRQAAGRGLQLLFYSVGIGQISSEVPQNLSASRPQDRQFILSSKKLLLSDSGFYLCAWSGGDIFYGYTFGSGTRLTVV.

This clonotype was seen a few times. This chain's CDR3 is CASSLTSGGPEAFF. The CDR3 nucleotides read TGTGCCAGCAGCTTAACGTCGGGGGGCCCTGAAGCTTTCTTT. The chain joins TRBV7-3 to TRBJ1-1, with D possibly matching TRBD1 (6 bases). The V end was cut by 0 bases, the J end by 6 bases, with 11 bases between. The CDR3 contains 14 residues. The germline gives CDR1 SGHTA, CDR2 FQGTGA. Based on the CDR3 plus reference TRBV7-3 and TRBJ1-1, the full variable domain is GAGVSQTPSNKVTEKGKYVELRCDPISGHTALYWYRQSLGQGPEFLIYFQGTGAADDSGLPNDRFFAVRPEGSVSTLKIQRTERGDSAVYLCASSLTSGGPEAFFGQGTRLTVV.

This clonotype has more than one count but fewer than ten. The CDR3 DNA sequence: TGCGCCAGCAGCGTATTCGGACTAGCGGAGGGGGAGACCCAGTACTTC. Translation: CASSVFGLAEGETQYF. V usage is TRBV5-1 and J usage is TRBJ2-5; TRBD2 agrees at 10 bases. CDR1 is SGHRS and CDR2 is YFSETQ in the germline V gene. With 4 bases clipped from V and 5 bases from J, the junction kept 11 bases outside the gene matches. The CDR3 is 16 residues long.

A few counts support this clonotype. The chain has TRBV4-2 and TRBJ2-1, with unresolved D. Germline CDR1 reads LGHNA; CDR2 reads YNFKEQ. The V gene lost 2 bases and the J gene lost 4 bases, with 6 bases spanning the gap. The CDR3 covers 13 residues. CDR3 bases: TGTGCCAGCAGCCAATGGATATACAATGAGCAGTTCTTC. Its protein product is CASSQWIYNEQFF.